This T cell receptor (beta chain) emerged from a study of radiotherapy plus CTLA-4 blockade in lung cancer. Study results and limitations: Tumor-origin TCR clones grew in blood after radiotherapy plus ipilimumab.

Germline CDR1 is SGHDT and CDR2 is YYEEEE. The V gene lost 4 bases and the J gene lost 4 bases, with 15 bases spanning the gap. This CDR3 is 14 amino acids long. With respect to this clone: What it recognizes is unknown.

Using immunoSEQ multiplex PCR, the repertoire was profiled, and TCRdb retains in-frame clones only, with some absent. The sample has about 80,000 clones, around 84% seen once. This chain links TRBV5-6 with TRBJ2-7, with D perhaps assigned TRBD1 or TRBD2 (6 bases each). Here the sequenced sample was peripheral blood, taken from a patient treated with radiotherapy plus ipilimumab. This sequence was found in a human donor with non-small cell lung cancer who had stable disease on radiotherapy plus ipilimumab. The chain's CDR3 is CASSRRGGEYEQYF. The CDR3 bases are TGTGCCAGCAGCCGCAGGGGCGGGGAATACGAGCAGTACTTC.